The entry below describes one T cell receptor (beta chain). These data are taken from a study of blood T cell repertoires in COVID-19. With 7 bases removed from V and 1 base from J, the gap between germline ends came to 13 bases. The germline V gene has CDR1 SQVTM and CDR2 ANQGSEA. The CDR3 totals 14 residues. Data came from immunoSEQ multiplex PCR; TCRdb stores just in-frame clones and leaves some out. The sample contains more than 400,000 clones, roughly 88% of which appear only once. The sequence was obtained from a human donor in a cohort sampled during active COVID-19. The J gene is TRBJ2-2, the V gene TRBV29-1, with a tentative D call TRBD1 (8 bases). Source material: peripheral blood. The CDR3 region is CSAGGTGNTGELFF. As DNA, the CDR3 is TGCAGCGCCGGGGGGACAGGGAACACCGGGGAGCTGTTTTTT.